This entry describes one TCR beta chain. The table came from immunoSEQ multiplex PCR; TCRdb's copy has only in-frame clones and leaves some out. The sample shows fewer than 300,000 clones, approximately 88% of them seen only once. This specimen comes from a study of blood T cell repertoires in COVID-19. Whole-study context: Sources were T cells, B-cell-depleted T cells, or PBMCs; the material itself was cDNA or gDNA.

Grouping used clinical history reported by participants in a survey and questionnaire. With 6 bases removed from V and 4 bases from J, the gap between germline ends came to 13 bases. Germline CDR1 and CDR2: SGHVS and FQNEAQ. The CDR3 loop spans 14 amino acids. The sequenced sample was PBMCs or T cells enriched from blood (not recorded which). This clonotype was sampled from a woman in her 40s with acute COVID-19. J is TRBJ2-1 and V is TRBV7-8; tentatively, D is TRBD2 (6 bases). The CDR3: CASRASARYNEQFF. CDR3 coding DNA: TGTGCCAGCAGAGCTAGCGCTAGATACAATGAGCAGTTCTTC.